This is a list of T cell receptor beta chains from one sample in a study of shared clonotypes between healthy human individuals. The data were produced by immunoSEQ multiplex PCR, yet TCRdb's version contains in-frame clones alone and is incomplete. The sample lists 700,000 or so clones, 72% occurring once. Sequenced material: memory CD4+ T cells sorted from blood. These receptors originate from a woman in her 30s in good health. Both conserved end residues are part of each CDR3. D genes are given only for firm matches. Rows may omit the clone size; those that give it use once, few, many or a size class.

j_call clone_size v_call d_call cdr3_aa cdr3_nt
TRBJ2-7 - TRBV19 - CASSIRARAGSYEQYF TGTGCCAGTAGTATACGGGCCAGGGCCGGTTCCTACGAGCAGTACTTC
TRBJ2-2 - TRBV2 - CASSATPGLLPGELFF TGTGCCAGCAGCGCCACTCCGGGACTTCTACCCGGGGAGCTGTTTTTT
TRBJ2-2 - TRBV4-2 - CASSQVTNSNTGELFF TGTGCCAGCAGCCAAGTCACCAATTCGAACACCGGGGAGCTGTTTTTT
TRBJ2-7 - TRBV6-5 TRBD2 CASSYEAGGRVDEQYF TGTGCCAGCAGTTACGAGGCGGGAGGGCGGGTTGATGAGCAGTACTTC
TRBJ2-1 - TRBV7-3 - CASSLTGRSKPAVF TGTGCCAGCAGCTTAACAGGAAGGAGCAAGCCCGCGGTCTTC
TRBJ2-7 - TRBV2 - CASRSGLSSYEQYF TGTGCCAGCAGAAGCGGCCTAAGCTCCTACGAGCAGTACTTC
TRBJ1-2 once TRBV27 - CASSLSFVVLRDTRNGYTF TGTGCCAGCAGTTTATCGTTCGTTGTACTTAGGGACACCCGAAATGGCTACACCTTC
TRBJ2-7 few TRBV27 - CASSLKGESSYEQYF TGTGCCAGCAGTTTAAAGGGAGAGAGCTCCTACGAGCAGTACTTC
TRBJ2-5 - TRBV29-1 - CSVESSPGETQYF TGCAGCGTTGAATCCTCTCCCGGGGAGACCCAGTACTTC
TRBJ2-2 - TRBV2 TRBD2 CASSDTGTSGRELFF TGTGCCAGCAGCGACACCGGGACTAGCGGTCGGGAGCTGTTTTTT
TRBJ1-5 - TRBV6-5 TRBD1 CASSPTGVQPQHF TGTGCCAGCAGCCCTACAGGGGTTCAGCCCCAGCATTTT
TRBJ2-5 - TRBV28 - CASSQKRGGLQETQYF TGTGCCAGCAGCCAAAAAAGGGGGGGCCTACAAGAGACCCAGTACTTC
TRBJ1-5 few TRBV19 - CASSYQLNQPQHF TGTGCCAGTAGTTACCAGCTCAATCAGCCCCAGCATTTT
TRBJ2-5 - TRBV9 - CASSVGPALGETQYF TGTGCCAGCAGCGTAGGTCCGGCCTTGGGGGAGACCCAGTACTTC
TRBJ2-3 - TRBV30 - CAWSASVNTDTQYF TGTGCCTGGAGTGCCTCTGTTAACACAGATACGCAGTATTTT
TRBJ1-2 few TRBV20-1 - CSARHSAGYTF TGCAGTGCTAGACATTCTGCGGGCTACACCTTC
TRBJ2-3 - TRBV5-1 - CASSSLRDTQYF TGCGCCAGCAGCTCCCTGCGAGATACGCAGTATTTT